This TCR beta chain was sequenced during a study of Tregs in tolerant kidney transplant recipients. General observations from the study: Some patients' samples used different primers over time, so nucleotide sequences weren't comparable. This study did not directly address biological reproducibility.

CDR3 length: 16 amino acids. Germline V CDR1 and CDR2: SGDLS, YYNGEE. Trimming cost V 9 bases and J 1 base; bases outside gene matches: 12. Points on this clone: Antigen unknown.

Here immunoSEQ multiplex PCR was the method, and the copy in TCRdb shows in-frame clones only, minus some. This sample has approximately 66,000 clones, with approximately 85% found just once. The rearrangement joins TRBV9 to TRBJ2-5, with 10 positions matching TRBD2. Here the sequenced sample was Tregs from blood, taken before the transplant. The source of this sequence is a human donor who received a combined kidney and bone marrow transplant. In DNA form, the CDR3 reads TGTGCCATCCCAAATAGACTAGCGGGCCGCCAAGAGACCCAGTACTTC. This sequence encodes CAIPNRLAGRQETQYF.